Sequencing of this T cell receptor beta chain was carried out in a study of CD8+CD57+ T cells in acquired aplastic anemia. Study at large: The average for DNA from sorted CD4+ and CD8+ cells was 3.2 ug.

The use of genomic DNA as template underpinned the TCR beta VDJ and CDR3 profiling. TCRdb fed the reads into MiXCR, producing one record per CDR3 protein. Here the sample spans hundreds of thousands of distinct CDR3 sequences, about a third being singletons. This clonotype was seen a handful of times. The antigen is undetermined. Selection for sequencing was limited to patients who had shown CD8+CD57+ cell expansion by flow cytometry. Acquired aplastic anemia of severe grade affected all patients. General study findings and limits: It was found that some 31 CD8+ CDR3 sequences were shared between patients and controls.

Sequences were obtained from sorted CD4+, CD8+, or CD8+CD57+ T cells (not recorded which) from PBMCs. The TCR originated in a human donor with aplastic anemia.

The CDR3 DNA reads as TGTGCCTGGATGGTAGGGCTCGCTAACTATGGCTACACCTTC. Its protein product is CAWMVGLANYGYTF. V is TRBV30 and J is TRBJ1-2; no clear D. The CDR3 has 14 residues. Germline CDR1 and CDR2: GTSNPN and SVGIG (reference sequence). V gave up 4 bases and J gave up 0 bases, with 12 bases separating them.